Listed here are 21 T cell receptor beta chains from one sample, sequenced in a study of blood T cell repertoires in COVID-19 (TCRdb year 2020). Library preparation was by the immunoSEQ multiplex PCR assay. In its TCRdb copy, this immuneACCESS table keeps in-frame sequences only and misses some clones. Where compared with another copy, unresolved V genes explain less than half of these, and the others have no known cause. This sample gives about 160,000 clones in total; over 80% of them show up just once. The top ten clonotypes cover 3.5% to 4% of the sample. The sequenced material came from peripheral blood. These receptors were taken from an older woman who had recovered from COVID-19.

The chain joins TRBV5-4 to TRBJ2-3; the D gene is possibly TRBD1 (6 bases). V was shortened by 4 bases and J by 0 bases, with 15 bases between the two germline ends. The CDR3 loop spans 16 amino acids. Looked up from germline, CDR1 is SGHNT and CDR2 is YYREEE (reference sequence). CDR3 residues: CASSTGQFPSTDTQYF. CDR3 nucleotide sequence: TGTGCCAGCAGCACCGGACAGTTCCCTAGCACAGATACGCAGTATTTT.

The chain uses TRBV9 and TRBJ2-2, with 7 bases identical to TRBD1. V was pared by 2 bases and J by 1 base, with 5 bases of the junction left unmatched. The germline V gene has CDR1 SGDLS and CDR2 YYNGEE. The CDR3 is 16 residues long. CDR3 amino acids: CASSVRQGVNTGELFF. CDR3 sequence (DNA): TGTGCCAGCAGCGTGAGACAGGGTGTGAACACCGGGGAGCTGTTTTTT.

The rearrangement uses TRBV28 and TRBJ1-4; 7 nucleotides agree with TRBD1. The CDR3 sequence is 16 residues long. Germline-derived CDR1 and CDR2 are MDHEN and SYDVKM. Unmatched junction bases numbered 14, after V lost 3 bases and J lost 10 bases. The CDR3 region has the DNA TGTGCCAGCAGTTTTCGTAACAGGGGCACAACGGCAAAACTGTTTTTT. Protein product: CASSFRNRGTTAKLFF.

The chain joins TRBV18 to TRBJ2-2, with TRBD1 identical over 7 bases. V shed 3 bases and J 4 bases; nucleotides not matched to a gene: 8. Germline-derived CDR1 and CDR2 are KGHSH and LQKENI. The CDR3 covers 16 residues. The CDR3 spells CASSPGTVRGTGELFF. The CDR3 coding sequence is TGTGCCAGCTCACCGGGGACAGTCCGGGGCACCGGGGAGCTGTTTTTT. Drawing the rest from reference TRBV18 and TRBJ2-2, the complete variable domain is NAGVMQNPRHLVRRRGQEARLRCSPMKGHSHVYWYRQLPEEGLKFMVYLQKENIIDESGMPKERFSAEFPKEGPSILRIQQVVRGDSAAYFCASSPGTVRGTGELFFGEGSRLTVL.

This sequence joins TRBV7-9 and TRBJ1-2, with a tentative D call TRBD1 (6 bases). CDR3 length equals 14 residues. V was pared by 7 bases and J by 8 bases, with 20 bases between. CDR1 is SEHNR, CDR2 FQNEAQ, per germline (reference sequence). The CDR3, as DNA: TGTGCCAGCACCCCCCCTCGGTCGGGGGGCGGCTACACCTTC. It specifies CASTPPRSGGGYTF.

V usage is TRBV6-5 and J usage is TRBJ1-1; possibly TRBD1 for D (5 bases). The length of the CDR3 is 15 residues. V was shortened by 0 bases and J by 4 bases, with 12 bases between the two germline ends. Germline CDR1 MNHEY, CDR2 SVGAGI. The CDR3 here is CASSYSWGRVTEAFF. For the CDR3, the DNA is TGTGCCAGCAGTTACTCCTGGGGGAGGGTCACTGAAGCTTTCTTT.

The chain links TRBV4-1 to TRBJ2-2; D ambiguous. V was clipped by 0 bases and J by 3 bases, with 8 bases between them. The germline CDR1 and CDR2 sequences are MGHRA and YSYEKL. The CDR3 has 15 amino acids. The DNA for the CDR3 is TGCGCCAGCAGCCAAGATGTACAGTACACCGGGGAGCTGTTTTTT. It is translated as CASSQDVQYTGELFF.

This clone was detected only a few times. The CDR3 sequence is CASRDPLAGGGGTYEQYF. The CDR3 coding sequence is TGCGCCAGCAGGGATCCACTAGCGGGGGGAGGAGGAACCTACGAGCAGTACTTC. This rearrangement joins TRBV10-2 to TRBJ2-7; 12 nucleotides align to TRBD2. V lost 6 bases, J lost 2 bases, and 14 bases stayed unmatched. Germline V lookup: CDR1 WSHSY, CDR2 SAAADI. The length of the CDR3 is 18 residues.

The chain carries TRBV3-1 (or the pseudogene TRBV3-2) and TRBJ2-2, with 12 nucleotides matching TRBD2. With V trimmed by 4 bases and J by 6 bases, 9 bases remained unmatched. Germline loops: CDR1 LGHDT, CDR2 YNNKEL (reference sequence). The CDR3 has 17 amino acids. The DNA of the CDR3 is TGTGCCAGCAGCCTTCCAGGGACTAGCGGGTGGTCCGGGGAGCTGTTTTTT. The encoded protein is CASSLPGTSGWSGELFF.

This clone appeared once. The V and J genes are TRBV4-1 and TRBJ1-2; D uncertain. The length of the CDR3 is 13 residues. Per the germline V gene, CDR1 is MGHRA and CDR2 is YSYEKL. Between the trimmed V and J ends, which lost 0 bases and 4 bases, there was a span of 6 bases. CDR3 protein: CASSQERGYGYTF. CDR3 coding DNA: TGCGCCAGCAGCCAAGAACGGGGCTATGGCTACACCTTC.

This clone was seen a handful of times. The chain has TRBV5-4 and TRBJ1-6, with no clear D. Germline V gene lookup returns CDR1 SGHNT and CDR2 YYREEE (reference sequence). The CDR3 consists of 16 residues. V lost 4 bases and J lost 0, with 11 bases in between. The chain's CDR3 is CASSPFASSYNSPLHF. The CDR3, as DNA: TGTGCCAGCAGCCCGTTTGCGAGCTCCTATAATTCACCCCTCCACTTT.

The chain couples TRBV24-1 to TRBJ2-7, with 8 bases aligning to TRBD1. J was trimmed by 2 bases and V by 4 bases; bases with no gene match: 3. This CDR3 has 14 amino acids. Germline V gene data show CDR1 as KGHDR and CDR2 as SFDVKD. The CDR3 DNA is TGTGCCACCAGTGACCCGGGACAGGCCTACGAGCAGTACTTC. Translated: CATSDPGQAYEQYF.

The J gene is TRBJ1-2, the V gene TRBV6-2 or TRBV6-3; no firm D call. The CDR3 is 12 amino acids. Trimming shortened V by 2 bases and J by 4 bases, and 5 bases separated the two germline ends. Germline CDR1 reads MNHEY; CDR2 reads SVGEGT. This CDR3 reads CASSYNSYGYTF. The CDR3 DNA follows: TGTGCCAGCAGTTACAATAGCTATGGCTACACCTTC.

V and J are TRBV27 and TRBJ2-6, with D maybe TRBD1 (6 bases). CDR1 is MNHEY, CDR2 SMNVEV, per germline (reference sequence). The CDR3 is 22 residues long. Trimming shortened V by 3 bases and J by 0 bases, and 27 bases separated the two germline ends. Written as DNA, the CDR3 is TGTGCCAGCAGTTTCCTGACAGGAGGCAGGACCTCCTTAAACTCTGGGGCCAACGTCCTGACTTTC. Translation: CASSFLTGGRTSLNSGANVLTF. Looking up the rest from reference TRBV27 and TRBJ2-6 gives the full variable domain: EAQVTQNPRYLITVTGKKLTVTCSQNMNHEYMSWYRQDPGLGLRQIYYSMNVEVTDKGDVPEGYKVSRKEKRNFPLILESPSPNQTSLYFCASSFLTGGRTSLNSGANVLTFGAGSRLTVL.

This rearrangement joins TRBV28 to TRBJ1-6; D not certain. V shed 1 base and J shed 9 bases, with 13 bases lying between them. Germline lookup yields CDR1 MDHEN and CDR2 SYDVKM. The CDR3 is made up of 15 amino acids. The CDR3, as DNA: TGTGCCAGCAGTTTATCCGGGTTGTACGCTTCACCCCTCCACTTT. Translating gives CASSLSGLYASPLHF.

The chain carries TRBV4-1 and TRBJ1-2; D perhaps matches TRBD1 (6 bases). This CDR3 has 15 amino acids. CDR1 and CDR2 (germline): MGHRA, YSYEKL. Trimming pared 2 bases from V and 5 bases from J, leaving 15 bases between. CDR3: CASSQSQQGNYGYTF. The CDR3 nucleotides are TGCGCCAGCAGCCAAAGCCAACAGGGTAATTATGGCTACACCTTC.

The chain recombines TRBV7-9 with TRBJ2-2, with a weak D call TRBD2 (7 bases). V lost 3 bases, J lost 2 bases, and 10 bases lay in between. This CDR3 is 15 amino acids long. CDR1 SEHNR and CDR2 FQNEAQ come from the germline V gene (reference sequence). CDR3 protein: CASSFSGGNTGELFF. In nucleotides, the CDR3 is TGTGCCAGCAGCTTCTCGGGGGGCAACACCGGGGAGCTGTTTTTT.

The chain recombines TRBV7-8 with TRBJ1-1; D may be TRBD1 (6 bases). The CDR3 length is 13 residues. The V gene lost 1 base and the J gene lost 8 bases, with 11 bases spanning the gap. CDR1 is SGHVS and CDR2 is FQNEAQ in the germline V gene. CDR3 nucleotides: TGTGCCAGCAGCTTAGACAGGGTCGCCGAAGCTTTCTTT. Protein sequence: CASSLDRVAEAFF.

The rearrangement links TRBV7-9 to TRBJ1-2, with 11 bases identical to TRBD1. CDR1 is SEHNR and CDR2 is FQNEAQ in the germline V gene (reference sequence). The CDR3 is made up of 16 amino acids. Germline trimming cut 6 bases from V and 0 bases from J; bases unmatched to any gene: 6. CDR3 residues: CASSSGTGGPNYGYTF. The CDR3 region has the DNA TGTGCCAGCAGTTCCGGGACAGGGGGACCTAACTATGGCTACACCTTC.

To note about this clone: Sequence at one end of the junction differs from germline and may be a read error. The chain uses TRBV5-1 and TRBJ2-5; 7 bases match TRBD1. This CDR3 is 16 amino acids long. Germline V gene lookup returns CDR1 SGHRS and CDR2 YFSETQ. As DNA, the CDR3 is TGCGCCAGCAGCTTGGCCCTAGACAGGGCGATATCCTCCCAGAACTTC. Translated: CASSLALDRAISSQNF.

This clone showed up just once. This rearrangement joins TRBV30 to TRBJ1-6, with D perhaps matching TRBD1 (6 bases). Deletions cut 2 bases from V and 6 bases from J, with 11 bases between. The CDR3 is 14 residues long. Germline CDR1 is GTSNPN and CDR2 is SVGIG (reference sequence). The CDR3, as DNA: TGTGCCTGGAGTCCATACAGGGTTAATTCACCCCTCCACTTT. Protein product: CAWSPYRVNSPLHF.